This T cell receptor (beta chain) was obtained from a study of T cells in narcolepsy. Findings and caveats of the study: Autoreactive clonotypes reportedly recurred in blood of same and different patients, not controls.

Comment on this clone: Its antigen is as yet unknown.

TCRdb's copy holds only in-frame clones and misses some; the assay was immunoSEQ multiplex PCR. Of about 29,000 clones in the sample, 87% were seen once. Losses at the gene ends were 4 bases for V and 2 bases for J; bases not matched to a gene: 9. The CDR3 is made up of 16 amino acids. Germline lookup yields CDR1 SGHRS and CDR2 YFSETQ. The genes are TRBV5-1 and TRBJ2-3, with TRBD2 identical over 8 bases. This TCR derives from a human donor in good health. The sample comprised memory (CD45RA-) CD4+ T cells from blood. Here the CDR3 reads CASSSRVAGSTDTQYF. Written as DNA, the CDR3 is TGCGCCAGCAGCAGCCGGGTAGCGGGGTCCACAGATACGCAGTATTTT.